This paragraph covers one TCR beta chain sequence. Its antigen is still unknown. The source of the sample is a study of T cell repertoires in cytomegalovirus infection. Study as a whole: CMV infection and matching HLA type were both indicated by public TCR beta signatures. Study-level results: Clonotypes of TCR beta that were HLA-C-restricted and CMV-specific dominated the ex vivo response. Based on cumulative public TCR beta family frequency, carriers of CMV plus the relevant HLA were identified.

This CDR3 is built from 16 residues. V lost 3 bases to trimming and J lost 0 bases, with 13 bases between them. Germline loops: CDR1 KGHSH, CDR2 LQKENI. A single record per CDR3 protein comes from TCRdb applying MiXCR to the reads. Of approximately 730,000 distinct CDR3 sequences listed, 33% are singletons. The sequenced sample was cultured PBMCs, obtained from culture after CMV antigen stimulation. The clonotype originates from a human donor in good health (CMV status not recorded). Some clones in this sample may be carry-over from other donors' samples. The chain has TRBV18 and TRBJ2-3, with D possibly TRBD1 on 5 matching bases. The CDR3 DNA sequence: TGTGCCAGCTCACCGCGTTTGACAGCTAGCACAGATACGCAGTATTTT. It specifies CASSPRLTASTDTQYF. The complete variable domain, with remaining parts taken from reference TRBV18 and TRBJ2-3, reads NAGVMQNPRHLVRRRGQEARLRCSPMKGHSHVYWYRQLPEEGLKFMVYLQKENIIDESGMPKERFSAEFPKEGPSILRIQQVVRGDSAAYFCASSPRLTASTDTQYFGPGTRLTVL.